Following are 7 T cell receptor beta chains from one sample sequenced in a study of T cells in Graves' hyperthyroidism and ophthalmopathy. It was RNA transcripts that yielded the amplified TCR beta CDR3 regions. First-round RT-PCR with HTBI primers amplified the TCR CDR3 region. Via MiXCR, TCRdb re-called the multiplex PCR reads, giving one row per CDR3 protein. The table lists around 350,000 distinct CDR3 sequences, about 15% of them singletons. Material for sequencing was blood. The receptors shown here come from a woman aged 25 to 39 with Graves' hyperthyroidism that later progressed to Graves' ophthalmopathy.

Worth noting for this clonotype: Being one base from a much bigger clone, this may be a read error. The rearrangement links TRBV6-1 to TRBJ2-7; no definite D call. Germline values: CDR1 MNHNS, CDR2 SASEGT. The CDR3 covers 13 residues. The CDR3 sequence is CASGVRAVHEQHF. The CDR3 nucleotides are TGTGCCAGCGGGGTGCGCGCGGTCCACGAGCAGCACTTC.

This clonotype was seen more than once but under ten times. This chain joins TRBV5-1 and TRBJ1-1; the D is unclear. Trimming took off 3 bases at V and 7 bases at J, with 19 bases between the two ends. Germline V gene data show CDR1 as SGHRS and CDR2 as YFSETQ. This CDR3 contains 15 residues. The CDR3 loop reads CASSSYAGNGGEAFF. The CDR3 region has the DNA TGCGCCAGCAGCTCTTATGCGGGGAATGGTGGTGAAGCTTTCTTT.

This clonotype has a count of ten or more. This sequence joins TRBV20-1 and TRBJ2-1; TRBD1 is a possible D gene (5 bases). The V gene's germline CDR1 is DFQATT and CDR2 SNEGSKA (reference sequence). V dropped 3 bases and J dropped 6 bases, with 9 bases sitting between them. The CDR3 is made up of 12 amino acids. CDR3 loop: CSARDTTNEQFF. In DNA form, the CDR3 reads TGCAGTGCTAGGGACACCACCAATGAGCAGTTCTTC.

The V call is TRBV6-2 or TRBV6-3, the J call TRBJ2-7; tentatively, D is TRBD2 (7 bases). Germline V gene lookup returns CDR1 MNHEY and CDR2 SVGEGT. The CDR3 is 15 residues long. Trimming took 5 bases from V and 5 from J, leaving 19 bases between them. The CDR3 protein is CASSGLVGGRHEQYF. CDR3 DNA: TGTGCCAGCAGTGGTCTTGTGGGGGGGCGCCACGAGCAGTACTTC.

Concerning this clonotype itself: A much larger clone is a single base away; this may be a read error. The chain uses TRBV6-2 or TRBV6-3 and TRBJ2-7; tentative D call: TRBD1 (5 bases). V lost 0 bases to trimming and J lost 5 bases, with 17 bases between them. The CDR3 sequence is 16 residues long. Germline assignment: CDR1 MNHEY and CDR2 SVGEGT. This CDR3 reads CASSYSISRGGHEQYF. CDR3 nucleotides: TGTGCCAGCAGTTACTCGATCAGTAGGGGCGGCCACGAGCAGTACTTC.

This clonotype was seen only a few times. A much larger clone sits a single nucleotide away, making a read error possible. The J gene is TRBJ2-7, the V gene TRBV27; unclear D gene. Germline V gene lookup returns CDR1 MNHEY and CDR2 SMNVEV (reference sequence). Trimming stripped 5 bases from V and 1 base from J, with 12 bases between. The CDR3 sequence is 14 residues long. The DNA for the CDR3 is TGTGCCAGCAGTCCGTGGCAGAGGTCCTACGAGCAGTACTTC. Protein product: CASSPWQRSYEQYF.

The table lists this clonotype with a few counts. V and J are TRBV18 and TRBJ1-1, with 10 positions matching TRBD1. CDR1 is KGHSH and CDR2 is LQKENI in the germline V gene. This CDR3 comprises 15 residues. The junction had 4 bases not matched to a gene; V was cut back by 3 bases and J by 3 bases. CDR3 region: CASSPRDRGHTEAFF. CDR3 nucleotides: TGTGCCAGCTCACCCCGAGACAGGGGGCACACTGAAGCTTTCTTT.